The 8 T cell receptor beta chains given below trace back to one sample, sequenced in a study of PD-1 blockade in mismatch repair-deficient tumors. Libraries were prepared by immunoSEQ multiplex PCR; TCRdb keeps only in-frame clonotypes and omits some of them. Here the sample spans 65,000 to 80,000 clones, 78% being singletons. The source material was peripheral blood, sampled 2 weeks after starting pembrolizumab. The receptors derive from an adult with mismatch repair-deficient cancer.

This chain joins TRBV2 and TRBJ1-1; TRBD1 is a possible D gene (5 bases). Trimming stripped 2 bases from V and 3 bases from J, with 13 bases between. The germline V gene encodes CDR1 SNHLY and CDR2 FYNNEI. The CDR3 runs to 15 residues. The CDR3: CASSEIGGWYTEAFF. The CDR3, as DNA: TGTGCCAGCAGTGAAATTGGGGGTTGGTACACTGAAGCTTTCTTT.

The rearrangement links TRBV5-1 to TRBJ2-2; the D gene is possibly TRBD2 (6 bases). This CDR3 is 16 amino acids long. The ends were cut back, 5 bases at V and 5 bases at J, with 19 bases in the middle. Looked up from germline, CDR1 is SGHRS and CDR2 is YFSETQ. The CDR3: CASSQMGGSGTGELFF. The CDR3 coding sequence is TGCGCCAGCAGTCAAATGGGGGGATCGGGTACCGGGGAGCTGTTTTTT.

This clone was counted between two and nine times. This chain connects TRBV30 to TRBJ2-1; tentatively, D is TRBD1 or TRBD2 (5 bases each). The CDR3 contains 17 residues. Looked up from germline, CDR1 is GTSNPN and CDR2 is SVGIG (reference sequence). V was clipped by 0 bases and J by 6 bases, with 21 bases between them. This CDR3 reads CAWSVLFSERRGNEQFF. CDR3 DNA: TGTGCCTGGAGTGTACTCTTTAGCGAGAGAAGGGGCAATGAGCAGTTCTTC.

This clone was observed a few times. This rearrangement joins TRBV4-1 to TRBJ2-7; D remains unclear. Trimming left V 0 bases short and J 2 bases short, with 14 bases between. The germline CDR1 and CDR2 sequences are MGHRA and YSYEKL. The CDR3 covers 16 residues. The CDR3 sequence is CASSQDRAGWAYEQYF. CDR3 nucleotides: TGCGCCAGCAGCCAAGATCGGGCAGGTTGGGCCTACGAGCAGTACTTC.

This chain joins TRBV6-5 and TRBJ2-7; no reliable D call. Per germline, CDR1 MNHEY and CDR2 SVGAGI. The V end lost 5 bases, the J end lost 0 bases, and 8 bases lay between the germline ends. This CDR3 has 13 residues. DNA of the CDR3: TGTGCCAGCAGTCGTCCCAGCTCCTACGAGCAGTACTTC. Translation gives CASSRPSSYEQYF.

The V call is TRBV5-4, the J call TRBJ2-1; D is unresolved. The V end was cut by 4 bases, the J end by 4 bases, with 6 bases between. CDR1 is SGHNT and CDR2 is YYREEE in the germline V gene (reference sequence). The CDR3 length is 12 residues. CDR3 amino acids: CASSPGYNEQFF. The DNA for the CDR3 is TGTGCCAGCAGCCCCGGATACAATGAGCAGTTCTTC.

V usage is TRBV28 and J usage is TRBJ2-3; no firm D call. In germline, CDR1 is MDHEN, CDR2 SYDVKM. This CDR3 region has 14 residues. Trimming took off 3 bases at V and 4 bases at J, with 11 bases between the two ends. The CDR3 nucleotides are TGTGCCAGCAGTTTTTCAAGGGTGGCAGATACGCAGTATTTT. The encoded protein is CASSFSRVADTQYF.

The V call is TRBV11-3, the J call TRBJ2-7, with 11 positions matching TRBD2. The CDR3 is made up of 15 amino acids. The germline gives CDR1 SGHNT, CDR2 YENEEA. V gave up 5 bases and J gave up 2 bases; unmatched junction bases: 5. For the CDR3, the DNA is TGTGCCAGCAGCCCCGGGACTAGCGGAACCTACGAGCAGTACTTC. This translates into CASSPGTSGTYEQYF.